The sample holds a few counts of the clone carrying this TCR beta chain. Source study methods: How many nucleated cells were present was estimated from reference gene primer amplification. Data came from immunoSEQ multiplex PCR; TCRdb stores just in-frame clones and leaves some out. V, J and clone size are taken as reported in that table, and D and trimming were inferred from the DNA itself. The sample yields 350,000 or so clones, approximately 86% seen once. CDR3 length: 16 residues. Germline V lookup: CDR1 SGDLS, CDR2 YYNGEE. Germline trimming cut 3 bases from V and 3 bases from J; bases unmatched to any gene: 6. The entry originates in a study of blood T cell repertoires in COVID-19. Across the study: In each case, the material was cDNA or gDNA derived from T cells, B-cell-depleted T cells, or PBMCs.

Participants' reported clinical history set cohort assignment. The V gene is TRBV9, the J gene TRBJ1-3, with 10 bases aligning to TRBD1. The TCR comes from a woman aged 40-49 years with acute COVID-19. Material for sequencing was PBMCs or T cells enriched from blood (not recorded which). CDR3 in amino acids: CASSATGGAHGNTIYF. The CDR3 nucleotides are TGTGCCAGCAGCGCGACAGGGGGCGCGCATGGAAACACCATATATTTT.